This TCR beta chain was captured by sequencing in a study of OX40 agonist ivuxolimab in advanced cancers. The overall study: While on treatment, patients had intravenous ivuxolimab at 0.01 to 10 mg/kg every 2 weeks. Aged roughly 23 to 79 with a mean of 60 years, they were under 85% male. Study results and caveats: Normalized T-cell clonal expansion was also low in some nonresponders.

Concerning this clone: Its cognate antigen is unknown.

Clones were read by immunoSEQ multiplex PCR, and TCRdb kept only the in-frame ones, dropping some. The table shows approximately 75,000 clones, with 90% occurring only once. The sequence was obtained from an adult with an advanced solid tumor such as melanoma, head and neck, liver or kidney cancer. The material was CD4+ or CD8+ T cells sorted from blood, obtained in a trial of the OX40 agonist ivuxolimab.

The CDR3: CASSLSGETQYF. The DNA for the CDR3 is TGTGCCAGCAGTCTGAGTGGGGAGACCCAGTACTTC. The genes are TRBV2 and TRBJ2-5; D remains ambiguous. Germline CDR1 is SNHLY and CDR2 is FYNNEI. This CDR3 is 12 amino acids long. The ends were cut back, 5 bases at V and 5 bases at J, with 9 bases in the middle.